The rows below give T cell receptor beta chains drawn from one sample of a study of OX40 agonist ivuxolimab in advanced cancers. TCRdb keeps only in-frame clones here, not all; method: immunoSEQ multiplex PCR. This sample yields around 66,000 clones, of which approximately 91% are seen a single time; around 20% belongs to the top ten. Specimen: CD4+ or CD8+ T cells sorted from blood, collected in a trial of the OX40 agonist ivuxolimab. These receptors were taken from an adult with an advanced solid tumor such as melanoma, head and neck, liver or kidney cancer. Each CDR3 is given with its conserved first and last residue. The order of the fields is V gene, D gene, J gene, clone size, CDR3 length, CDR3 protein, CDR3 DNA. The D gene is left open where the match is weak. Size tells how often a clone was seen (once, few, many) or the class of an expanded clone, and some rows leave it out.

TRBV7-2	.	TRBJ1-5	.	14	CASSLGGLLEPQHF	TGTGCCAGCAGCTTAGGGGGGCTTCTAGAGCCCCAGCATTTT
TRBV9	TRBD2	TRBJ2-1	.	12	CASSVGSGEQFF	TGTGCCAGCAGCGTAGGTAGCGGGGAGCAGTTCTTC
TRBV5-5	.	TRBJ2-7	once	12	CASSSTIHEQYF	TGTGCCAGCAGCTCGACCATTCACGAGCAGTACTTC
TRBV27	.	TRBJ2-1	.	15	CASSLSGFPGNEQFF	TGTGCCAGCAGTTTATCGGGGTTTCCAGGAAATGAGCAGTTCTTC
TRBV28	.	TRBJ1-1	.	14	CASRPRKWITEAFF	TGTGCCAGCAGACCTCGGAAGTGGATCACTGAAGCTTTCTTT
TRBV7-9	.	TRBJ2-3	.	14	CASSLQGAPDTQYF	TGTGCCAGCAGCTTACAAGGGGCTCCAGATACGCAGTATTTT
TRBV12-1	.	TRBJ2-5	.	13	CASSSSVQETQYF	TGTGCCAGCAGCAGCTCGGTCCAAGAGACCCAGTACTTC
TRBV10-3	.	TRBJ2-2	once	15	CAISGGALNTGELFF	TGTGCCATCAGTGGGGGGGCGCTGAACACCGGGGAGCTGTTTTTT
TRBV27	.	TRBJ1-5	.	15	CASSLNPGSNQPQHF	TGTGCCAGCAGTTTGAACCCAGGCAGCAATCAGCCCCAGCATTTT
TRBV28	TRBD1	TRBJ2-3	.	16	CASSLGTGLRTDTQYF	TGTGCCAGCAGTTTGGGGACAGGGCTTCGCACAGATACGCAGTATTTT
TRBV7-9	.	TRBJ2-5	.	13	CASSPPREETQYF	TGTGCCAGCAGCCCTCCGAGGGAAGAGACCCAGTACTTC
TRBV7-9	TRBD1	TRBJ2-1	.	13	CASSSGQVPEQFF	TGTGCCAGCAGCTCGGGACAGGTCCCTGAGCAGTTCTTC
TRBV9	.	TRBJ1-6	.	12	CASSLGNSPLHF	TGTGCCAGCTCCTTAGGGAATTCACCCCTCCACTTT
TRBV10-2	.	TRBJ2-7	.	13	CASSERQGYEQYF	TGCGCCAGCAGTGAACGGCAGGGCTACGAGCAGTACTTC
TRBV11-2	.	TRBJ1-3	.	19	CASSLRGPVSDYPGNTIYF	TGTGCCAGCAGCTTGAGGGGACCCGTCTCCGATTACCCTGGAAACACCATATATTTT
TRBV11-2	TRBD1	TRBJ2-7	.	14	CASPTGEATYEQYF	TGTGCCAGCCCGACAGGGGAGGCCACTTACGAGCAGTACTTC
TRBV4-2	TRBD2	TRBJ2-7	.	16	CASSPGLAGDSYEQYF	TGTGCCAGCAGCCCTGGACTAGCGGGGGACTCCTACGAGCAGTACTTC
TRBV19	.	TRBJ1-1	.	14	CASSILGRNTEAFF	TGTGCCAGTAGTATACTAGGTAGGAACACTGAAGCTTTCTTT
TRBV2	.	TRBJ2-2	.	12	CASSDLTGELFF	TGTGCCAGCAGTGACCTCACCGGGGAGCTGTTTTTT